One sample yielded the 17 T cell receptor beta chains listed below, sequenced in a study of cytomegalovirus exposure and HLA in healthy donors. Primers for the PCR totalled 60 Vbeta and 13 Jbeta. Only in-frame clones appear in the TCRdb table, and some are missing; sequencing was by immunoSEQ multiplex PCR. The sample has about 120,000 clones, 50% to 65% seen once. Sequenced input: PBMCs. These receptors were taken from a woman in her 40s in good health and CMV-seropositive.

The chain uses TRBV7-9 and TRBJ2-1; 7 nucleotides align to TRBD2. Germline V CDR1 and CDR2: SEHNR, FQNEAQ (reference sequence). The CDR3 length is 15 residues. The V and J ends lost 2 bases and 4 bases, in that order; junction bases with no gene match: 5. The CDR3 bases are TGTGCCAGCAGCTTATGGCGGGGGACGTACAATGAGCAGTTCTTC. As protein: CASSLWRGTYNEQFF.

J is TRBJ2-5 and V is TRBV6-5; maybe TRBD2 (5 bases). Trimming left V 7 bases short and J 1 base short, with 10 bases between. This CDR3 spans 13 amino acids. CDR1 and CDR2 (germline): MNHEY, SVGAGI. The CDR3 protein is CASKGAAQETQYF. The CDR3 DNA follows: TGTGCCAGCAAGGGAGCGGCCCAAGAGACCCAGTACTTC.

The chain couples TRBV7-9 to TRBJ2-2, with D possibly matching TRBD2 (6 bases). CDR3 length: 16 amino acids. Germline-derived CDR1 and CDR2 are SEHNR and FQNEAQ (reference sequence). V lost 1 base, J lost 1 base, and 10 bases lay in between. CDR3 DNA sequence: TGTGCCAGCAGCTTAGGTAGCGGAGTGAACACCGGGGAGCTGTTTTTT. This translates into CASSLGSGVNTGELFF.

The chain recombines TRBV28 with TRBJ1-1; 7 nucleotides line up with TRBD1. CDR1 MDHEN and CDR2 SYDVKM come from the germline V gene. J gave up 4 bases and V 7 bases, and 3 bases lay outside the gene matches. The CDR3 is 12 amino acids. The CDR3 spells CASIDRATEAFF. CDR3 in DNA: TGTGCCAGCATCGACAGGGCCACTGAAGCTTTCTTT. Full variable domain (rest looked up from reference TRBV28 and TRBJ1-1): DVKVTQSSRYLVKRTGEKVFLECVQDMDHENMFWYRQDPGLGLRLIYFSYDVKMKEKGDIPEGYSVSREKKERFSLILESASTNQTSMYLCASIDRATEAFFGQGTRLTVV.

The genes are TRBV28 and TRBJ2-2; perhaps TRBD1 as D (7 bases). CDR3 length: 15 amino acids. The ends were cut back, 5 bases at V and 4 bases at J, with 14 bases in the middle. Per the germline V gene, CDR1 is MDHEN and CDR2 is SYDVKM. CDR3 coding DNA: TGTGCCAGCAGTGAATACAGGGGAGGCACCGGGGAGCTGTTTTTT. Protein: CASSEYRGGTGELFF.

J is TRBJ2-1 and V is TRBV7-9; 8 bases map to TRBD2. V was pared by 0 bases and J by 3 bases, with 1 base of the junction left unmatched. Germline values: CDR1 SEHNR, CDR2 FQNEAQ (reference sequence). The length of the CDR3 is 15 residues. The DNA of the CDR3 is TGTGCCAGCAGCTTAGCGGGACTAGTCTACAATGAGCAGTTCTTC. As protein: CASSLAGLVYNEQFF.

The chain uses TRBV7-6 and TRBJ2-5; 8 bases align to TRBD2. V shed 1 base and J 1 base; nucleotides not matched to a gene: 5. The length of the CDR3 is 16 residues. Germline assignment: CDR1 SGHVS and CDR2 FNYEAQ. CDR3 residues: CASSLVAAGAQETQYF. The CDR3 DNA sequence: TGTGCCAGCAGCTTAGTAGCAGCGGGAGCCCAAGAGACCCAGTACTTC. Supplemented by reference TRBV7-6 and TRBJ2-5, the full variable domain reads GAGVSQSPRYKVTKRGQDVALRCDPISGHVSLYWYRQALGQGPEFLTYFNYEAQQDKSGLPNDRFSAERPEGSISTLTIQRTEQRDSAMYRCASSLVAAGAQETQYFGPGTRLLVL.

The V call is TRBV6-5, the J call TRBJ2-1; 8 positions agree with TRBD2. V shed 0 bases, J shed 6 bases, and the junction held 4 bases outside the gene matches. Germline CDR1 reads MNHEY; CDR2 reads SVGAGI. The CDR3 spans 15 residues. This chain's CDR3 is CASSYSGTRANEQFF. CDR3 DNA sequence: TGTGCCAGCAGTTACTCCGGGACTAGAGCCAATGAGCAGTTCTTC.

V is TRBV5-6 and J is TRBJ2-1; D may be TRBD1 (5 bases). Trimming took 0 bases from V and 3 from J, leaving 7 bases between them. From germline, CDR1 is SGHDT and CDR2 YYEEEE. The CDR3 spans 14 residues. CDR3 sequence: CASSLGGGYNEQFF. The CDR3 nucleotides are TGTGCCAGCAGCTTGGGGGGCGGCTACAATGAGCAGTTCTTC.

This chain joins TRBV7-6 and TRBJ2-5, with 11 bases that match TRBD2. The V and J ends lost 1 base and 3 bases, in that order; junction bases with no gene match: 7. There are 17 residues in the CDR3. CDR1 SGHVS and CDR2 FNYEAQ come from the germline V gene. CDR3 DNA sequence: TGTGCCAGCAGCTTAGTAGCGGGAGGGCCTTCGAAAGAGACCCAGTACTTC. Translating it yields CASSLVAGGPSKETQYF.

This chain joins TRBV4-3 and TRBJ2-7, with 12 bases lining up with TRBD1. In germline, CDR1 is LGHNA, CDR2 YSLEER. This CDR3 is built from 16 residues. V dropped 1 base and J dropped 5; count of bases not matched to a gene: 6. CDR3 sequence (DNA): TGCGCCAGCAGCCAAGGACTGGGGACAGGGGGCCACGAGCAGTACTTC. Residues: CASSQGLGTGGHEQYF.

A few counts support this clone. The gene calls are TRBV7-9 and TRBJ2-1; 8 bases map to TRBD1. This CDR3 region has 13 residues. Germline V lookup: CDR1 SEHNR, CDR2 FQNEAQ (reference sequence). V shed 5 bases, J shed 9 bases, and the junction held 6 bases outside the gene matches. Here the CDR3 DNA reads TGTGCCAGCAGCGCCGGACAGGGTATTGAGCAGTTCTTC. It encodes CASSAGQGIEQFF.

The rearrangement links TRBV4-1 to TRBJ2-3; 9 nucleotides agree with TRBD2. The CDR3 spans 16 residues. Losses at the gene ends were 5 bases for V and 0 bases for J; bases not matched to a gene: 6. Germline V gene sequence: CDR1 MGHRA, CDR2 YSYEKL. The CDR3 spells CASSKTGLASTDTQYF. In DNA, the CDR3 is TGCGCCAGCAGCAAGACCGGACTAGCGAGCACAGATACGCAGTATTTT.

The chain recombines TRBV6-4 with TRBJ2-5; tentatively, D is TRBD1 (6 bases). In germline, CDR1 is MRHNA, CDR2 SNTAGT. Between the trimmed V and J ends, which lost 2 bases and 4 bases, there was a span of 8 bases. The CDR3 has 13 amino acids. The CDR3: CASSDRGGETQYF. DNA for the CDR3: TGTGCCAGCAGTGACCGAGGGGGAGAGACCCAGTACTTC.

This clone was counted only a few times. The chain joins TRBV11-2 to TRBJ2-5, with 7 bases identical to TRBD1. Unmatched junction bases numbered 9, after V lost 3 bases and J lost 5 bases. Germline CDR1 SGHAT, CDR2 FQNNGV. The CDR3 consists of 15 residues. CDR3 DNA: TGTGCCAGCAGCTTGCGAGGGACAGCCGGGGAGACCCAGTACTTC. It encodes CASSLRGTAGETQYF.

V is TRBV7-2 and J is TRBJ2-5; D gene unclear. The CDR3 sequence is 14 residues long. Germline CDR1 and CDR2: SGHTA and FQGNSA. Trimming removed 1 base at V and 1 base at J, with 7 bases between. This CDR3 reads CASSLGYTQETQYF. The CDR3 DNA reads TGTGCCAGCAGCTTAGGTTACACCCAAGAGACCCAGTACTTC.

The V gene is TRBV4-1, the J gene TRBJ1-1; 9 nucleotides match TRBD1. V trimming: 0 bases; J trimming: 5 bases; junction bases outside the gene matches: 4. The CDR3 is made up of 15 amino acids. In germline, CDR1 is MGHRA, CDR2 YSYEKL. CDR3 nucleotide sequence: TGCGCCAGCAGCCAAGATTACAGGGGGCAAACTGAAGCTTTCTTT. It yields the protein CASSQDYRGQTEAFF.